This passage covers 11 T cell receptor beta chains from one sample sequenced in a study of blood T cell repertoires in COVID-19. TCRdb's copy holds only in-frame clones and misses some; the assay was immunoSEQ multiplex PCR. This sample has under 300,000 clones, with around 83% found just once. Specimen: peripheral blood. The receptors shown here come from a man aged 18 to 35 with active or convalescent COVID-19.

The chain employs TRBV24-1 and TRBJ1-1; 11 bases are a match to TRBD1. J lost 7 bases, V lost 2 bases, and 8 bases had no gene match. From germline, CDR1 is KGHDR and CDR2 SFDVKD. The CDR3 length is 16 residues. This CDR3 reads CATSDSTDRGLDEAFF. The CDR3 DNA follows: TGTGCCACCAGTGATTCGACGGACAGGGGGCTGGATGAAGCTTTCTTT.

The DNA of the CDR3 is TGTGCCAGCAAAGTCCTTGCTGATCACTTCACTGAAGCTTTCTTT. It specifies CASKVLADHFTEAFF. This chain connects TRBV6-5 to TRBJ1-1; D ambiguous. Trimming removed 7 bases at V and 4 bases at J, with 19 bases between. The CDR3 has 15 residues. The V gene's germline CDR1 is MNHEY and CDR2 SVGAGI.

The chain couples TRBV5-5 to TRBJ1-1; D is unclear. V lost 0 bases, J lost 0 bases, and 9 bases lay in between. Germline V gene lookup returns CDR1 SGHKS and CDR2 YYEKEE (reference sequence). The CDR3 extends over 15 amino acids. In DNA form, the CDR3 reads TGTGCCAGCAGCTTGGCCCAGGTAATGAACACTGAAGCTTTCTTT. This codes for CASSLAQVMNTEAFF.

The chain's CDR3 is CASRGGRMNTEAFF. The CDR3 DNA is TGTGCCAGCAGGGGGGGACGGATGAACACTGAAGCTTTCTTT. This chain joins TRBV2 and TRBJ1-1, with D possibly matching TRBD1 (5 bases). V lost 6 bases, J lost 0 bases, and 11 bases lay in between. This CDR3 is 14 amino acids long. Germline-derived CDR1 and CDR2 are SNHLY and FYNNEI.

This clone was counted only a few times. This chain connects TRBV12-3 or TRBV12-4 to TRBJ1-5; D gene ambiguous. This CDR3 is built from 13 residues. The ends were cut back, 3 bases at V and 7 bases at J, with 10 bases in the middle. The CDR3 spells CASSLGRAQPQHF. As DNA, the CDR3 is TGTGCCAGCAGTTTGGGGAGGGCCCAGCCCCAGCATTTT.

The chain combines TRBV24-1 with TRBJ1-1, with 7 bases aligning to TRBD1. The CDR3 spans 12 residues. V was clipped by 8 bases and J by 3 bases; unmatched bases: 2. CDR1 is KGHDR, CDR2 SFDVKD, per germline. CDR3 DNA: TGTGCCACCATGGGACAGCACACTGAAGCTTTCTTT. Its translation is CATMGQHTEAFF.

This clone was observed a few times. The DNA of the CDR3 is TGTGCCAGCAGTTACGGGACACTCTCCGGCAATTCACCCCTCCACTTT. As protein: CASSYGTLSGNSPLHF. This rearrangement joins TRBV6-5 to TRBJ1-6, with a tentative D call TRBD1 (6 bases). The CDR3 contains 16 residues. Per germline, CDR1 MNHEY and CDR2 SVGAGI. V lost 2 bases, J lost 7 bases, and 15 bases lay in between.

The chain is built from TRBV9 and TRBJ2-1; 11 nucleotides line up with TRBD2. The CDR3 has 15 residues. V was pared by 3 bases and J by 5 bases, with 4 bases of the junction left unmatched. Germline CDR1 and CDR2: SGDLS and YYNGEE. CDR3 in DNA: TGTGCCAGCAGCGATAGCGGGAGGGCCGACAATGAGCAGTTCTTC. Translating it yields CASSDSGRADNEQFF. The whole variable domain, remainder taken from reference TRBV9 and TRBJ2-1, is DSGVTQTPKHLITATGQRVTLRCSPRSGDLSVYWYQQSLDQGLQFLIQYYNGEERAKGNILERFSAQQFPDLHSELNLSSLELGDSALYFCASSDSGRADNEQFFGPGTRLTVL.

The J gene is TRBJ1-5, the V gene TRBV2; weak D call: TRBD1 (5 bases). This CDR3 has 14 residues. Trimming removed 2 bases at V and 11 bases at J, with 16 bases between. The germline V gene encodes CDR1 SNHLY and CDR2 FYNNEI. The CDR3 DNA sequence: TGTGCCAGCAGTGAAAGGGGAGGATCGGGGGCCCAGCATTTT. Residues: CASSERGGSGAQHF. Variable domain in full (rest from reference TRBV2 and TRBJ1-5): EPEVTQTPSHQVTQMGQEVILRCVPISNHLYFYWYRQILGQKVEFLVSFYNNEISEKSEIFDDQFSVERPDGSNFTLKIRSTKLEDSAMYFCASSERGGSGAQHFGDGTRLSIL.

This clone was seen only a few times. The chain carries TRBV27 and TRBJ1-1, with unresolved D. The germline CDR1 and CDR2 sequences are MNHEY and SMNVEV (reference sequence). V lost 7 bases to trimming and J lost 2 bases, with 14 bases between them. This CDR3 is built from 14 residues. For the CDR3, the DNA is TGTGCCAGCAAAAGCCAGGAACTTAACACTGAAGCTTTCTTT. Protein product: CASKSQELNTEAFF.

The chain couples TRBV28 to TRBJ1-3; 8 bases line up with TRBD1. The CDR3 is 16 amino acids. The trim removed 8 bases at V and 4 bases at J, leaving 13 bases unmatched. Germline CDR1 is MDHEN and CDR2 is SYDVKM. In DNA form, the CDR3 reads TGTGCCAGCGGATCTTCGACAGGGGCTCAGGGAAACACCATATATTTT. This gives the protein CASGSSTGAQGNTIYF.